The entry that follows covers one T cell receptor beta chain sequence. These data originate in a study of T cell changes during pregnancy in multiple sclerosis. The protocol was immunoSEQ multiplex PCR, while the TCRdb copy is restricted to in-frame clones and leaves out a portion. The sample has roughly 18,000 clones, 88% seen once; the top ten hold approximately 1.2%. Germline V gives CDR1 SGHAT, CDR2 FQDESV (reference sequence). Between the trimmed V and J ends, which lost 6 bases and 1 base, there was a span of 12 bases. The CDR3 covers 14 residues. J is TRBJ1-1 and V is TRBV11-1; a possible D gene is TRBD1 (6 bases). The receptor's source is a female donor in good health, enrolled as a control in a pregnancy study. Sequenced material: CD4+ T cells from peripheral blood mononuclear cells, taken in the first trimester of pregnancy. Here the CDR3 DNA reads TGTGCCAGCAGTTTTGGACAGAAGAACACTGAAGCTTTCTTT. It is translated as CASSFGQKNTEAFF.